This TCR beta chain stems from a study of shared clonotypes between healthy human individuals. Overall study context: The cohort comprised a couple of women and a few men. Their ages spanned 18 to 49 years.

Sequenced by immunoSEQ multiplex PCR; TCRdb stores in-frame clones only, minus some. The table has over 700,000 clones, roughly two thirds seen once. Every one of the donors was a Caucasian adult that lived in Nashville, Tennessee. This clone was counted a few times. Its antigen is not known. General observations from the study: Generally, naive subsets (rather than memory subsets) showed larger estimated richness. Investigators expected sequencing depth to affect clonotype sharing among donors.

CDR1 is SGHDN, CDR2 FVKESK, per germline. The CDR3 runs 15 residues. Deletions cut 4 bases from V and 2 bases from J, with 13 bases between. Material: memory CD4+ T cells sorted from blood. Indicated subset: CD45RA-negative fraction. The source is a woman aged 30 to 39 in good health. The chain joins TRBV14 to TRBJ2-3, with D perhaps TRBD1 or TRBD2 (5 bases each). CDR3 region: CASSPHGTLTDTQYF. CDR3 nucleotides: TGTGCCAGCAGCCCTCATGGGACCCTCACAGATACGCAGTATTTT.